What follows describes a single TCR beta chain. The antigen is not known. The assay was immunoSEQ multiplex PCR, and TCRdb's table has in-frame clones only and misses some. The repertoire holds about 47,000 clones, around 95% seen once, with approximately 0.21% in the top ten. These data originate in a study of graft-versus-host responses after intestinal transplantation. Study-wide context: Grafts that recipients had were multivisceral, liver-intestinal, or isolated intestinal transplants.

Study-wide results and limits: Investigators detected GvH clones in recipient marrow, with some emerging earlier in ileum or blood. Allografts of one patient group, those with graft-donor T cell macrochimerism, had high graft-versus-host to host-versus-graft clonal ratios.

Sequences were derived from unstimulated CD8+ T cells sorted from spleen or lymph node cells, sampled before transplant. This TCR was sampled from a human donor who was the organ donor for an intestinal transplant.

CDR3: CASSGVAGAGYNEQFF. CDR3 bases: TGTGCCAGCAGTGGGGTAGCGGGGGCTGGATACAATGAGCAGTTCTTC. The J gene is TRBJ2-1, the V gene TRBV2; TRBD2 matches 9 bases. Germline CDR1 and CDR2: SNHLY and FYNNEI. The CDR3 is 16 amino acids. J was trimmed by 4 bases and V by 4 bases; bases with no gene match: 8.